This entry describes one T cell receptor beta chain. Its target is not known. The data were obtained in a study of beta chain features in type 1 diabetes. Study context: Across every sample, over 100 million sorted cells were examined in total. Points from the study as a whole: When Type 1 diabetes patients were examined, their TCRB CDR3s proved moderately but significantly shorter in all four CD4+ subsets. Reduced insertions and increased deletions marked VDJ junctions in type 1 diabetes patients.

Every single donor gave one heparinised blood draw, and these averaged about 110 mL. Sequencing targeted expressed TCRB transcripts, as all isolated RNA had been reverse transcribed. The average read count of naive, central memory and regulatory T cell samples was several million. The method was immunoSEQ multiplex PCR; TCRdb's version includes in-frame clones alone and lacks a portion of them. The data contain roughly 340,000 clones, approximately 13% of them singletons. This CDR3 has 16 amino acids. J lost 0 bases, V lost 5 bases, and 9 bases had no gene match. Germline V lookup: CDR1 SQVTM, CDR2 ANQGSEA.

The chain has TRBV29-1 and TRBJ2-3; TRBD2 aligns across 9 bases. The source of this sequence is a woman between 18 and 29 years old with type 1 diabetes. The material sequenced was naive CD4+ T cells from blood. The CDR3 here is CSVQPGLAASTDTQYF. In nucleotides, the CDR3 is TGCAGCGTTCAGCCGGGACTAGCAGCTAGCACAGATACGCAGTATTTT.